This TCR beta chain was sequenced for a study of PD-1 blockade in mismatch repair-deficient tumors. About the research overall: Patients had approximately 11 mismatch repair-deficient cancer types and were previously treated and progressing. Overall study findings and caveats: After pembrolizumab, tumor-resident clones rose rapidly, then generally contracted before radiologic responses.

All patients were mismatch repair deficient, assessed by either PCR or immunohistochemistry. TCRs were sequenced from a few patients responding to pembrolizumab. This clone appeared a few times. The antigen remains undetermined. Trimming removed 4 bases from V and 5 bases from J; junction bases left unmatched: 4. The V gene's germline CDR1 is SGHAT and CDR2 FQNNGV. The length of the CDR3 is 13 residues. The data were produced by immunoSEQ multiplex PCR, yet TCRdb's version contains in-frame clones alone and is incomplete. The table records around 9,400 clones, more than 70% of them present only once. The sequencing here drew on PBMCs, taken approximately 48 weeks after starting pembrolizumab. V and J are TRBV11-2 and TRBJ1-2; 7 nucleotides align to TRBD1. The TCR was taken from an adult with mismatch repair-deficient cancer. The CDR3 DNA reads as TGTGCCAGCAGCTACCGACAGGGTTATGGCTACACCTTC. Its translation: CASSYRQGYGYTF.